These T cell receptor beta chains were read from a single sample in a study of shared clonotypes between healthy human individuals. Profiled with immunoSEQ multiplex PCR; TCRdb holds only in-frame clones, not every one. The data show about a million clones, roughly 80% seen once. Sequencing was carried out using memory CD4+ T cells sorted from blood. The receptor source for this set is a man aged 18-30 years in good health. Each CDR3 is given with its conserved first and last residue. The D gene is left open where the match is weak.

TRBJ2-6 TRBV4-3 NA CASSQDNSGGANVLTF
TRBJ2-2 TRBV13 NA CASSRKGTSVAGELFF
TRBJ1-2 TRBV28 NA CASSLEQGLYGYTF
TRBJ1-1 TRBV6-6 NA CASSIGDTEAFF
TRBJ2-3 TRBV10-1 NA CASSEPPGQRNTDTQYF
TRBJ1-5 TRBV30 NA CAWSVDLDQPQHF
TRBJ2-3 TRBV7-6 NA CASSLGGRQMGADTQYF
TRBJ1-1 TRBV10-1 NA CATRNSGSTEAFF
TRBJ1-2 TRBV7-2 TRBD1 CASYRGQGAYRNYGYTF
TRBJ2-3 TRBV5-1 NA CASSLVLMVGTDTQYF
TRBJ1-1 TRBV5-1 TRBD1 CASSPTGGGTEAFF
TRBJ2-7 TRBV7-2 TRBD1 CASSPGTAPYEQYF
TRBJ1-5 TRBV7-6 NA CASSSNTGPGQPQHF
TRBJ2-1 TRBV5-4 NA CASSPDRGDGSYNEQFF
TRBJ1-6 TRBV2 NA CASSELRQSNNSPLHF
TRBJ2-1 TRBV6-6 TRBD2 CASSSNSGVYNEQFF
TRBJ1-6 TRBV21-1 NA CASSMVRCYQNSPLHF
TRBJ2-7 TRBV5-5 TRBD1 CASRLLTGPSYEQYF
TRBJ2-7 TRBV7-9 NA CASWTSSYEQYF
TRBJ1-4 TRBV27 NA CASSLQGANEKLFF
TRBJ1-1 TRBV19 NA CASNKPGSNTEAFF
TRBJ1-2 TRBV29-1 NA CSARGATTNYGYTF
TRBJ1-1 TRBV6-5 NA CASSAQGGITEAFF
TRBJ1-3 TRBV6-1 NA CASSVGGKTGNTIYF
TRBJ1-5 TRBV19 NA CASSDRGNQPQHF
TRBJ1-5 TRBV4-1 NA CASSQGVTNGNNQPQHF
TRBJ2-7 TRBV7-6 NA CASSLSGTRFDEQYF
TRBJ1-1 TRBV11-2 NA CASSHPGTEAFF
TRBJ1-3 TRBV9 NA CASSARGGNTIYF
TRBJ2-1 TRBV18 NA CASSPGGDSYNEQFF
TRBJ1-1 TRBV10-3 NA CAISVGQRNTEAFF
TRBJ1-3 TRBV30 NA CAWSVKAAGNTIYF
TRBJ1-6 TRBV5-1 NA CASSLDSGGNSPLHF
TRBJ1-1 TRBV2 NA CASRGPAGGMNTEAFF
TRBJ2-2 TRBV7-2 TRBD2 CASSPLTSLNTGELFF
TRBJ2-1 TRBV28 TRBD2 CASSLRGGAREQFF
TRBJ2-7 TRBV2 NA CASNTGAYEQYF
TRBJ1-6 TRBV5-6 NA CASSLGTVSSPLHF
TRBJ2-7 TRBV6-6 NA CASTLPGANEQYF
TRBJ1-3 TRBV18 NA CASSPRSGDGNTIYF
TRBJ1-3 TRBV11-2 NA CASSLDRQPGNTIYF
TRBJ1-6 TRBV18 NA CASSPVYTGNSPLHF
TRBJ2-3 TRBV28 NA CASSSQGVADTQYF
TRBJ1-5 TRBV7-8 TRBD1 CASSEEQGSQPQHF
TRBJ2-1 TRBV19 TRBD2 CASSIDPELVGGRAPEQFF
TRBJ1-2 TRBV29-1 NA CSTKNDAIGYGYTF
TRBJ2-3 TRBV5-4 NA CASSPPQDTQYF
TRBJ1-3 TRBV28 NA CASGGGMGNTIYF